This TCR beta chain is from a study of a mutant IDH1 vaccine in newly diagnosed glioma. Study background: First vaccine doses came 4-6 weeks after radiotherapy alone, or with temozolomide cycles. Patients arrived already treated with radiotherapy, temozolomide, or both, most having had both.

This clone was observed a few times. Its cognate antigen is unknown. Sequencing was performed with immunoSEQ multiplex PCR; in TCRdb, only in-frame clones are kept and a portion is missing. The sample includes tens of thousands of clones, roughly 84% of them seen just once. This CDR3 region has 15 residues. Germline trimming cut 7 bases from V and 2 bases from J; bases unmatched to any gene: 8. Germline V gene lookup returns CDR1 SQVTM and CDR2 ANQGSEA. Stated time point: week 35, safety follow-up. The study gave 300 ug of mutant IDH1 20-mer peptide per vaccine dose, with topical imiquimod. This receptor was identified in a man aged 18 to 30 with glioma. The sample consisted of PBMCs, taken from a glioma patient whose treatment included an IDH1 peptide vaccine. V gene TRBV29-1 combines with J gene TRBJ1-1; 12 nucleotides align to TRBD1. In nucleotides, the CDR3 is TGCAGCGCCGCCGGGACAGGGGGCTTAAACACTGAAGCTTTCTTT. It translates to CSAAGTGGLNTEAFF. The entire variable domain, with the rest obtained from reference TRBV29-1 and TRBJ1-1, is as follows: SAVISQKPSRDICQRGTSLTIQCQVDSQVTMMFWYRQQPGQSLTLIATANQGSEATYESGFVIDKFPISRPNLTFSTLTVSNMSPEDSSIYLCSAAGTGGLNTEAFFGQGTRLTVV.